These T cell receptor beta chains were read from a single sample in a study of CD8 T cells in ankylosing spondylitis. TCRdb re-analysed the 5' RACE reads in MiXCR, keeping a single row per CDR3 protein. The sample has more than 150,000 distinct CDR3 sequences, 18% seen once. Sequencing input: blood, either unsorted or a sorted T cell fraction (not recorded which). Receptor source: a male donor aged 5 to 29 with ankylosing spondylitis or in good health (not recorded which). Both conserved end residues are part of each CDR3. Each record gives: V gene, CDR3 protein.

V: TRBV27; CDR3: CASSSFPTTDTQYF
V: TRBV29-1; CDR3: CSVLTGLAKNIQYF
V: TRBV25-1; CDR3: CASSGGLAGAADTQYF
V: TRBV2; CDR3: CASGRTPTYEQYF
V: TRBV7-2; CDR3: CASSIVGQGRTNEKLFF
V: TRBV7-2; CDR3: CASSPLPGGLTDTQYF
V: TRBV30; CDR3: CAWSRNNEQFF
V: TRBV11-2; CDR3: CASSLVSHGTSSYNEQFF
V: TRBV6-6; CDR3: CATGGKWGDEQFF
V: TRBV20-1; CDR3: CSALAGVGTGELFF
V: TRBV20-1; CDR3: CSARANIYNEQFF
V: TRBV2; CDR3: CASSELRGETQYF
V: TRBV24-1; CDR3: CATLLAGVISYNEQFF
V: TRBV7-2; CDR3: CASSLSPGYFYEQYF
V: TRBV28; CDR3: CASSPQVDTQYF
V: TRBV7-9; CDR3: CASSLSSINEQFF
V: TRBV20-1; CDR3: CSARGTSKQFF
V: TRBV5-5; CDR3: CASSLRYLGPQETQYF
V: TRBV7-8; CDR3: CASSLGHSDYGYTF
V: TRBV7-3; CDR3: CASSLAGAGANVLTF
V: TRBV29-1; CDR3: CSLLTGGRETQYF
V: TRBV6-6; CDR3: CASSPDYYTEAFF
V: TRBV3-1; CDR3: CASSSWGQASNSNTGELFF
V: TRBV5-1; CDR3: CASKGSDPYEQYF
V: TRBV30; CDR3: CAWSAGTGESETQYF
V: TRBV28; CDR3: CASSLAGEFTGELFF
V: TRBV2; CDR3: CASSEEGQGSSYNEQFF
V: TRBV20-1; CDR3: CSARGTSRRSTDTQYF
V: TRBV12-3/TRBV12-4; CDR3: CASSLAGGLGSPLHF
V: TRBV6-2/TRBV6-3; CDR3: CASSRAGAGGTDTQYF
V: TRBV24-1; CDR3: CATSDDRAPTQYF
V: TRBV5-1; CDR3: CASWTNPNEQFF
V: TRBV7-8; CDR3: CASSKDQETQYF
V: TRBV5-1; CDR3: CASSFSSPGLNTEAFF
V: TRBV12-5; CDR3: CASGLGNREKLFF
V: TRBV7-9; CDR3: CASSLEGNEKLFF
V: TRBV20-1; CDR3: CSAIRLAGGYNEQFF
V: TRBV28; CDR3: CASSPDDRATDTQYF
V: TRBV12-3/TRBV12-4; CDR3: CASSSFTIQETQYF
V: TRBV11-3; CDR3: CASSPGRGTGELFF
V: TRBV24-1; CDR3: CATSEGQGRYYGYTF
V: TRBV21-1; CDR3: CASTPAGFFQPQHF
V: TRBV7-8; CDR3: CASSPRTSGLAKNIQYF
V: TRBV15; CDR3: CATSRDPGSGETQYF
V: TRBV20-1; CDR3: CSALLLGGSSYNEQFF
V: TRBV5-1; CDR3: CASSLRQGVSGELFF
V: TRBV15; CDR3: CATSKYRLAGAGNEQFF
V: TRBV20-1; CDR3: CSARPLSGRETQYF
V: TRBV2; CDR3: CASNIRQASNEQFF
V: TRBV5-1; CDR3: CASTEGQGYNEQFF
V: TRBV6-6; CDR3: CASSYVASFRYEQYF
V: TRBV29-1; CDR3: CSVDPGSTGELFF
V: TRBV5-1; CDR3: CASSSPGLASQETQYF
V: TRBV20-1; CDR3: CSARTSGTDTQYF
V: TRBV7-2; CDR3: CASSPEGTGGFNEQFF
V: TRBV20-1; CDR3: CSANRLGPSEQFF
V: TRBV20-1; CDR3: CSAYGQRTYNEQFF